This T cell receptor beta chain was identified in a study of human T cells and chemical hapten exposure. General observations from the study: Alopecia in all donors means immunity may differ from healthy individuals.

The ends were cut back, 0 bases at V and 0 bases at J, with 14 bases in the middle. This CDR3 spans 16 amino acids. CDR1 and CDR2 from the germline V gene are DFQATT and SNEGSKA (reference sequence). Each cDNA molecule in the library carried unique molecular identifiers. Via MiXCR, TCRdb re-called the RACE reads, giving one row per CDR3 protein. Seen here are 80,000 or so distinct CDR3 sequences, about 10% observed once, and the top ten hold about 4%. Time point indicated: patch test 1, 2 weeks after DPC sensitization. Documented treatment: therapeutic diphenylcyclopropenone sensitization with weekly scalp DPC. This clonotype was seen many times. The antigen is undetermined.

This TCR was sampled from a woman in her 50s with alopecia areata. Some clones in this sample may be carry-over from other donors' samples. The sample was whole blood, taken in connection with sensitization to the hapten diphenylcyclopropenone (DPC). V is TRBV20-1 and J is TRBJ1-1; the D is unclear. CDR3 DNA: TGCAGTGCTAGAGATCAGGCGGGAAGGCTGAACACTGAAGCTTTCTTT. Its translation: CSARDQAGRLNTEAFF.